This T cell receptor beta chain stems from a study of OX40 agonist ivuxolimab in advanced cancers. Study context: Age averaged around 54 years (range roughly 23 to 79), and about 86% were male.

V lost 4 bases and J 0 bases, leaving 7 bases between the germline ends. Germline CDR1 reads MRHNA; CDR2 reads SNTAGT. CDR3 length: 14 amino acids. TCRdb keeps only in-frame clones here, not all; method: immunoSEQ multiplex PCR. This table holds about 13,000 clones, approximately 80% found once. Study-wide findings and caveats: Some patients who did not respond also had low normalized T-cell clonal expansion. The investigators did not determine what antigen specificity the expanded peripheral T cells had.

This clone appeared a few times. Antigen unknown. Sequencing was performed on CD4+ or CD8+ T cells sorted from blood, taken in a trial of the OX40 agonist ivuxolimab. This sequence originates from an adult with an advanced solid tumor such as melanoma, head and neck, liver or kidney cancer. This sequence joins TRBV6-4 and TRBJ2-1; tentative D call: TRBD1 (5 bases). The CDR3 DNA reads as TGTGCCAGCAGTGCCGACAGCTCCTACAATGAGCAGTTCTTC. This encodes CASSADSSYNEQFF.